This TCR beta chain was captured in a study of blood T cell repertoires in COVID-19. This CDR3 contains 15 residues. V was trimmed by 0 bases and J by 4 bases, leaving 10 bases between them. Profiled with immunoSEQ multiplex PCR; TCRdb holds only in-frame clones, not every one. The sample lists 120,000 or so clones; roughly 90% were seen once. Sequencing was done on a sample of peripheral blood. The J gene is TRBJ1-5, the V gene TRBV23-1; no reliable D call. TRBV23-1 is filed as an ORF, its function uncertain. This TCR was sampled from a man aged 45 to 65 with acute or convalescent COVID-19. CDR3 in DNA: TGCGCCAGCAGTCAATCGAAGAGTCCGAATCAGCCCCAGCATTTT. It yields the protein CASSQSKSPNQPQHF.